These 12 T cell receptor beta chains came from one sample sequenced in a study of blood T cell repertoires in COVID-19. Here immunoSEQ multiplex PCR was the method, and the copy in TCRdb shows in-frame clones only, minus some. The sample consists of 270,000 or so clones, 65% to 85% of them appearing once. The sequencing input was PBMCs or T cells enriched from blood (not recorded which). Receptors originate from a man between 50 and 59 years old who had recovered from COVID-19.

V gene TRBV6-2 or TRBV6-3 combines with J gene TRBJ1-1, with 7 bases that match TRBD1. Trimming took 5 bases from V and 5 from J; bases not matched to a gene: 11. Per germline, CDR1 MNHEY and CDR2 SVGEGT. This CDR3 is 15 amino acids long. CDR3 sequence: CASSLHRQGDTEAFF. The CDR3 DNA follows: TGTGCCAGCAGTCTCCACCGGCAGGGGGATACTGAAGCTTTCTTT.

The rearrangement joins TRBV2 to TRBJ2-4; 7 nucleotides align to TRBD2. The ends lost 3 bases at V and 9 bases at J; junction bases unmatched: 11. Germline V lookup: CDR1 SNHLY, CDR2 FYNNEI. The CDR3 runs to 15 residues. The CDR3 sequence is CASSERGTRGTIQYF. CDR3 nucleotides: TGTGCCAGCAGTGAGCGGGGGACCAGAGGAACCATTCAGTACTTC.

With respect to this clone: Other DNA sequences in this specimen translate into the identical CDR3. The chain recombines TRBV6-5 with TRBJ1-2; 7 positions agree with TRBD1. Per the germline V gene, CDR1 is MNHEY and CDR2 is SVGAGI. This CDR3 contains 13 residues. Unmatched junction bases numbered 5, after V lost 3 bases and J lost 7 bases. The CDR3 nucleotides are TGTGCCAGCAGTTATCGACAGGGTGGTGGCTACACCTTC. As protein: CASSYRQGGGYTF.

This rearrangement joins TRBV27 to TRBJ1-2; 10 bases are shared with TRBD1. The germline V gene encodes CDR1 MNHEY and CDR2 SMNVEV (reference sequence). The V gene end was trimmed by 5 bases and the J gene end by 6 bases; junction bases not matched to a gene: 6. The CDR3 extends over 14 amino acids. CDR3 bases: TGTGCCAGCAGTCTAGGGACAGGGGATGATGGCTACACCTTC. It codes for CASSLGTGDDGYTF.

The chain has TRBV19 and TRBJ1-2; TRBD1 matches at 9 bases. CDR3 length: 15 amino acids. Germline V CDR1 and CDR2: LNHDA, SQIVND (reference sequence). The J segment lost 7 bases and the V segment lost 6 bases, leaving 12 bases of the junction unmatched. The CDR3, as DNA: TGTGCCAGTAGCACTCTTGGACAGGGGATAGGTGGCTACACCTTC. Its protein product is CASSTLGQGIGGYTF. Supplemented by reference TRBV19 and TRBJ1-2, the full variable domain reads DGGITQSPKYLFRKEGQNVTLSCEQNLNHDAMYWYRQDPGQGLRLIYYSQIVNDFQKGDIAEGYSVSREKKESFPLTVTSAQKNPTAFYLCASSTLGQGIGGYTFGSGTRLTVV.

The J gene is TRBJ2-5, the V gene TRBV2, with 7 bases identical to TRBD2. Germline V lookup: CDR1 SNHLY, CDR2 FYNNEI. The CDR3 runs 16 residues. V was clipped by 6 bases and J by 1 base; unmatched bases: 11. CDR3 coding DNA: TGTGCCAGCAGGGCGAGTACTAGCGACCCCCAAGAGACCCAGTACTTC. The encoded protein is CASRASTSDPQETQYF.

The rearrangement uses TRBV5-6 and TRBJ2-2; D uncertain. CDR1 and CDR2 from the germline V gene are SGHDT and YYEEEE. The CDR3 runs 13 residues. V was pared by 1 base and J by 6 bases, with 7 bases between. As DNA, the CDR3 is TGTGCCAGCAGCTTGTCTCGAGCCGGGGAGCTGTTTTTT. Its protein is CASSLSRAGELFF.

This chain joins TRBV7-3 and TRBJ2-5, with 8 nucleotides matching TRBD2. Germline V gives CDR1 SGHTA, CDR2 FQGTGA. After removal of 5 bases from V and 9 bases from J, the junction contained 11 bases not matched to a gene. There are 14 residues in the CDR3. DNA for the CDR3: TGTGCCAGCAGCCCCGCGAGCGGGGGAGCGGCCCAGTACTTC. Protein: CASSPASGGAAQYF.

This clone showed up just once. This chain connects TRBV27 to TRBJ2-1, with D possibly matching TRBD2 (7 bases). This CDR3 has 15 amino acids. Looked up from germline, CDR1 is MNHEY and CDR2 is SMNVEV (reference sequence). Trimming pared 2 bases from V and 10 bases from J, leaving 18 bases between. The CDR3 DNA reads as TGTGCCAGCAGTTTAGCGGGGGCTCGTGGTCGCGAGCAGTTCTTC. This gives the protein CASSLAGARGREQFF.

There are a few counts of this clone. This specimen includes other DNA sequences encoding the same CDR3. This sequence joins TRBV20-1 and TRBJ2-7, with D maybe TRBD2 (5 bases). The CDR3 is 10 amino acids. The germline CDR1 and CDR2 sequences are DFQATT and SNEGSKA (reference sequence). Trimming took 6 bases from V and 2 from J, leaving 5 bases between them. The CDR3 spells CSAGTYEQYF. The CDR3 DNA follows: TGCAGTGCCGGGACCTACGAGCAGTACTTC.

This chain uses TRBV15 with TRBJ1-2, with D possibly matching TRBD1 (6 bases). This CDR3 has 16 residues. The ends were cut back, 2 bases at V and 1 base at J, with 14 bases in the middle. Germline assignment: CDR1 LNHNV and CDR2 YYDKDF (reference sequence). The CDR3 nucleotides are TGTGCCACCAGCAGATCCGGACAGAACGTTAACTATGGCTACACCTTC. Protein sequence: CATSRSGQNVNYGYTF. The whole variable domain, filled in from reference TRBV15 and TRBJ1-2, reads DAMVIQNPRYQVTQFGKPVTLSCSQTLNHNVMYWYQQKSSQAPKLLFHYYDKDFNNEADTPDNFQSRRPNTSFCFLDIRSPGLGDTAMYLCATSRSGQNVNYGYTFGSGTRLTVV.

This clone was recorded a few times. The rearrangement joins TRBV7-8 to TRBJ2-5; 12 positions match TRBD2. Germline CDR1 SGHVS, CDR2 FQNEAQ. The CDR3 consists of 15 residues. The ends lost 3 bases at V and 3 bases at J; junction bases unmatched: 2. The CDR3 here is CASSFRLAGEETQYF. The CDR3 DNA follows: TGTGCCAGCAGCTTCCGACTAGCGGGGGAAGAGACCCAGTACTTC.